This T cell receptor beta chain emerged from a study of cytomegalovirus exposure and HLA in healthy donors. Study-level findings and limits: Most TCR sequences showed up rarely, but some public TCRs showed up in many donors.

Notes on this clone: Its specificity is not known.

Trimming removed 5 bases from V and 4 bases from J; junction bases left unmatched: 4. This CDR3 is built from 15 residues. Germline CDR1 reads SEHNR; CDR2 reads FQNEAQ (reference sequence). Assay used: immunoSEQ multiplex PCR; TCRdb lists only in-frame clones, some missing. Of under 80,000 clones in the sample, nearly 95% were seen once. The validation cohort, a group of around 120 subjects, included the donors and was separate from the roughly 620-subject first cohort. Sequencing used PBMCs. The TCR originated in a young woman in good health and CMV-seronegative. The gene calls are TRBV7-9 and TRBJ2-7, with 14 bases fitting TRBD2. The CDR3 DNA reads as TGTGCCAGCAGCGGCGGGACTAGCGGGGGTTACGAGCAGTACTTC. It is translated as CASSGGTSGGYEQYF. The complete variable domain, with remaining parts taken from reference TRBV7-9 and TRBJ2-7, reads DTGVSQNPRHKITKRGQNVTFRCDPISEHNRLYWYRQTLGQGPEFLTYFQNEAQLEKSRLLSDRFSAERPKGSFSTLEIQRTEQGDSAMYLCASSGGTSGGYEQYFGPGTRLTVT.